These 14 T cell receptor beta chains came from one sample sequenced in a study of blood T cell repertoires in COVID-19. Clones were read by immunoSEQ multiplex PCR, and TCRdb kept only the in-frame ones, dropping some. The repertoire holds approximately 92,000 clones, with around 80% as singletons. Sequencing used peripheral blood. The receptor set was obtained from a man in his sixties with acute or convalescent COVID-19.

The chain carries TRBV2 and TRBJ1-2; D is unclear. The CDR3 covers 13 residues. Trimming removed 0 bases from V and 2 bases from J, with 4 bases in between. Germline CDR1 SNHLY, CDR2 FYNNEI. The CDR3 region is CASSEARNYGYTF. The CDR3 DNA reads as TGTGCCAGCAGTGAAGCCAGGAACTATGGCTACACCTTC.

The rearrangement links TRBV24-1 to TRBJ2-5; D call uncertain. The V gene's germline CDR1 is KGHDR and CDR2 SFDVKD. V was clipped by 1 base and J by 7 bases, with 9 bases between them. This CDR3 contains 13 residues. This CDR3 reads CATSDFPLVTQYF. CDR3 in DNA: TGTGCCACCAGTGATTTCCCTCTAGTGACCCAGTACTTC.

This clone has a handful of counts. CDR3 DNA sequence: TGCGCCAGCAGCTTGGGGACAACAGGTCTCTATGGCTACACCTTC. Its translation: CASSLGTTGLYGYTF. V and J are TRBV5-1 and TRBJ1-2, with D possibly matching TRBD1 (5 bases). This CDR3 contains 15 residues. V was cut by 0 bases and J by 4 bases, with 13 bases left in between. CDR1 SGHRS and CDR2 YFSETQ come from the germline V gene.

The sample holds a few counts of this clone. The V gene is TRBV7-8, the J gene TRBJ1-2; D is uncertain. V gave up 5 bases and J gave up 4 bases, with 17 bases separating them. Looked up from germline, CDR1 is SGHVS and CDR2 is FQNEAQ. This CDR3 has 15 residues. Here the CDR3 DNA reads TGTGCCAGCAGCCCCCGACCCGAGGAGTTCTATGGCTACACCTTC. Its protein is CASSPRPEEFYGYTF. Supplemented by reference TRBV7-8 and TRBJ1-2, the full variable domain reads GAGVSQSPRYKVAKRGQDVALRCDPISGHVSLFWYQQALGQGPEFLTYFQNEAQLDKSGLPSDRFFAERPEGSVSTLKIQRTQQEDSAVYLCASSPRPEEFYGYTFGSGTRLTVV.

This clone has only a few counts. The chain employs TRBV4-3 and TRBJ1-6, with D possibly TRBD1 on 5 matching bases. Trimming removed 3 bases from V and 3 bases from J, with 12 bases in between. The CDR3 sequence is 16 residues long. Germline values: CDR1 LGHNA, CDR2 YSLEER. Here the CDR3 DNA reads TGCGCCAGCAGCCAGCGGGGGGGAAGCTATAATTCACCCCTCCACTTT. This translates into CASSQRGGSYNSPLHF.

The CDR3 protein is CASSGLVSPRPNEQFF. Here the CDR3 DNA reads TGTGCCAGCAGCGGGTTAGTAAGCCCCAGGCCCAATGAGCAGTTCTTC. The V call is TRBV5-4, the J call TRBJ2-1; no firm D call. The V and J ends lost 4 bases and 6 bases respectively, with 20 bases between them. Per germline, CDR1 SGHNT and CDR2 YYREEE (reference sequence). This CDR3 contains 16 residues.

V usage is TRBV10-2 and J usage is TRBJ2-3, with 9 bases aligning to TRBD1. After removal of 1 base from V and 3 bases from J, the junction contained 8 bases not matched to a gene. This CDR3 region has 17 residues. Germline values: CDR1 WSHSY, CDR2 SAAADI. Written as DNA, the CDR3 is TGCGCCAGCAGTGAGTGGGAGGGACAGGGAGGGACAGATACGCAGTATTTT. It specifies CASSEWEGQGGTDTQYF.

This clone showed up just once. The V call is TRBV27, the J call TRBJ2-1, with TRBD2 as a possible D gene (7 bases). V lost 5 bases and J 7 bases, leaving 21 bases between the germline ends. Germline V CDR1 and CDR2: MNHEY, SMNVEV (reference sequence). This CDR3 comprises 16 residues. DNA for the CDR3: TGTGCCAGCAGTCCCCAGAGGGGGGGGCCGGGTAATGAGCAGTTCTTC. It translates to CASSPQRGGPGNEQFF.

The J gene is TRBJ1-2, the V gene TRBV6-5; 9 bases align to TRBD1. CDR3 length: 14 residues. The trim removed 5 bases at V and 5 bases at J, leaving 6 bases unmatched. Germline CDR1 is MNHEY and CDR2 is SVGAGI. Here the CDR3 reads CASSPTGGGYGYTF. CDR3 DNA sequence: TGTGCCAGCAGTCCGACAGGGGGAGGATATGGCTACACCTTC.

This clone has only a few counts. The chain has TRBV5-4 and TRBJ2-2; D might be TRBD2 (5 bases). Trimming cost V 2 bases and J 5 bases, with 13 bases left between them. CDR1 and CDR2 (germline): SGHNT, YYREEE (reference sequence). The CDR3 is made up of 15 amino acids. CDR3 nucleotide sequence: TGTGCCAGCAGCTTTCGAGGGAGATTAACCGGGGAGCTGTTTTTT. Translating it yields CASSFRGRLTGELFF.

V and J are TRBV11-2 and TRBJ1-2; TRBD1 agrees at 8 bases. With 1 base clipped from V and 6 bases from J, the junction kept 1 base outside the gene matches. CDR1 is SGHAT, CDR2 FQNNGV, per germline. This CDR3 has 13 amino acids. The CDR3 region is CASSLGTGNGYTF. CDR3 sequence (DNA): TGTGCCAGCAGCTTAGGGACAGGGAATGGCTACACCTTC.

This chain connects TRBV18 to TRBJ1-2; 8 nucleotides line up with TRBD1. Germline CDR1 and CDR2: KGHSH and LQKENI. Unmatched junction bases numbered 3, after V lost 3 bases and J lost 6 bases. The CDR3 consists of 13 residues. The CDR3, as DNA: TGTGCCAGCTCACCGGGACAGGAGAATGGCTACACCTTC. Encoded protein: CASSPGQENGYTF.

V is TRBV6-6 and J is TRBJ1-6, with 7 bases lining up with TRBD1. The CDR3 is made up of 14 amino acids. Losses at the gene ends were 7 bases for V and 4 bases for J; bases not matched to a gene: 4. Germline V lookup: CDR1 MNHNY, CDR2 SVGAGI (reference sequence). CDR3 protein: CASNRGQYNSPLHF. In DNA form, the CDR3 reads TGTGCCAGCAATAGGGGGCAGTATAATTCACCCCTCCACTTT.

The chain couples TRBV7-2 to TRBJ2-5; 11 bases map to TRBD1. The CDR3 extends over 14 amino acids. Trimming cost V 5 bases and J 6 bases; bases outside gene matches: 5. The germline V gene encodes CDR1 SGHTA and CDR2 FQGNSA. DNA for the CDR3: TGTGCCAGCAGCACAGGACAGGGGGCAAAGACCCAGTACTTC. Its protein is CASSTGQGAKTQYF.